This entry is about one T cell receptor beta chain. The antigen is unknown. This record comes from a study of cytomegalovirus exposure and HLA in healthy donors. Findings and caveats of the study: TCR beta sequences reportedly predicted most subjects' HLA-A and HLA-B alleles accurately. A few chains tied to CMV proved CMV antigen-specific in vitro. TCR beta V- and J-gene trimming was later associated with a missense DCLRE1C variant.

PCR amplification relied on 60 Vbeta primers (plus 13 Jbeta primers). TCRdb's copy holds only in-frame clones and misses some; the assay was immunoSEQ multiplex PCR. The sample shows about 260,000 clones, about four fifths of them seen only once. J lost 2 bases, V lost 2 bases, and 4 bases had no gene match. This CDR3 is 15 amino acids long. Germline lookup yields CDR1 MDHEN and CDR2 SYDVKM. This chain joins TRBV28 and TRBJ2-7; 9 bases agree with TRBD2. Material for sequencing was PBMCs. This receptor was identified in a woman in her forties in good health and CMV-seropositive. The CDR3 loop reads CASSLLAGPPYEQYF. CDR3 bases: TGTGCCAGCAGTTTACTAGCGGGACCACCCTACGAGCAGTACTTC.